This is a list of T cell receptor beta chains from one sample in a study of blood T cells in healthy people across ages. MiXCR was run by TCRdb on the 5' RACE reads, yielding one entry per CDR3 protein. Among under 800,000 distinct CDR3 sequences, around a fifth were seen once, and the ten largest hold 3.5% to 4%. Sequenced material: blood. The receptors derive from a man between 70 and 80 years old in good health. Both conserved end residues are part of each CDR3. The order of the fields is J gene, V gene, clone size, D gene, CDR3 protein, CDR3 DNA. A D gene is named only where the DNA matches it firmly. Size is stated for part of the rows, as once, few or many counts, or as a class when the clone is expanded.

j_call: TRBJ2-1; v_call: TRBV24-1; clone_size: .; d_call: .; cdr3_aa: CATSDSGPRTFF; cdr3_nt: TGTGCCACCAGTGATTCCGGGCCCCGGACGTTCTTC
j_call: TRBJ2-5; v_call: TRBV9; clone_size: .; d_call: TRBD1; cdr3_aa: CASSGTGIFQETQYF; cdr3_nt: TGTGCCAGCAGCGGGACAGGGATTTTCCAAGAGACCCAGTACTTC
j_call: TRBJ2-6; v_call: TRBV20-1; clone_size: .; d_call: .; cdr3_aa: CSAGSGQPGANVLTF; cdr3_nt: TGCAGTGCTGGAAGCGGACAGCCTGGGGCCAACGTCCTGACTTTC
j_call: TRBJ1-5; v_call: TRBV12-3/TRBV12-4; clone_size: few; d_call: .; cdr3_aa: CASSWQSNQPQHF; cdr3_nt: TGTGCCAGCAGTTGGCAAAGCAATCAGCCCCAGCATTTT
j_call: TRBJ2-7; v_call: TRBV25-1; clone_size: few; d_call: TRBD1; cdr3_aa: CASRETSTGGEQYF; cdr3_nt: TGTGCCAGCAGGGAGACGTCGACAGGGGGCGAGCAGTACTTC
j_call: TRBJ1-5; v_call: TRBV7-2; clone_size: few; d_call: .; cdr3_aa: CASSPALAGNYQPQHF; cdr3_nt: TGTGCCAGCAGCCCAGCCCTGGCAGGGAATTATCAGCCCCAGCATTTT
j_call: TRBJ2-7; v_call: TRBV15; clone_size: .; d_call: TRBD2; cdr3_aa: CATSNSSGSGSYEQYF; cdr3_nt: TGTGCCACCAGCAATTCTAGCGGGAGCGGCTCCTACGAGCAGTACTTC
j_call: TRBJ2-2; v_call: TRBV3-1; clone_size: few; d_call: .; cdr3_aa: CASSQVLLAPGELFF; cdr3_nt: TGTGCCAGCAGCCAAGTCCTCCTAGCTCCCGGGGAGCTGTTTTTT
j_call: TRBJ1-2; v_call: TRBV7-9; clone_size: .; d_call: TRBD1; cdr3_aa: CASSLEGAGGYGYTF; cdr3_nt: TGTGCCAGCAGCTTAGAAGGCGCAGGGGGGTATGGCTACACCTTC
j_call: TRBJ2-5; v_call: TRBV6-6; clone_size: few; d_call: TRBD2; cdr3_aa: CASSYKGLSQETQYF; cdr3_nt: TGTGCCAGCAGTTACAAGGGACTAAGTCAAGAGACCCAGTACTTC